This is a list of T cell receptor beta chains from one sample in a study of T cell responses to AZD1222 COVID-19 vaccine. Libraries were prepared by immunoSEQ multiplex PCR; TCRdb keeps only in-frame clonotypes and omits some of them. The profile covers some 130,000 clones, with 75% to 90% appearing a single time and roughly 1.7% taken by the ten largest. The input for sequencing was peripheral blood, taken on day 0 of AZD1222 vaccination. These receptors were collected from an adult in good health. The CDR3 runs from the conserved cysteine through the conserved F or W. The D gene is left open where the match is weak. Only some rows state a clone size, as once, few, many or a class for expanded clones.

d_gene	abundance	len	v_gene	j_gene	CDR3aa	CDR3nt
-	-	11	TRBV20-1	TRBJ1-1	CSAGGNTEAFF	TGCAGTGCTGGGGGGAACACTGAAGCTTTCTTT
-	-	17	TRBV7-9	TRBJ1-2	CASSLSWGPFLAGGYTF	TGTGCCAGCAGCTTAAGTTGGGGACCCTTCCTAGCGGGAGGCTACACCTTC
-	once	16	TRBV7-3	TRBJ2-7	CASSPQDSQSSYEQYF	TGTGCCAGCAGCCCACAGGACAGTCAGAGCTCCTACGAGCAGTACTTC
TRBD2	-	16	TRBV7-6	TRBJ2-5	CASSLAGLAGVETQYF	TGTGCCAGCAGCTTAGCAGGCCTAGCGGGGGTAGAGACCCAGTACTTC
-	-	15	TRBV4-1	TRBJ1-2	CASSQVAGILYGYTF	TGCGCCAGCAGCCAAGTAGCGGGAATACTCTATGGCTACACCTTC
TRBD1	-	16	TRBV6-1	TRBJ1-2	CASSERSWDRRYGYTF	TGTGCCAGCAGTGAACGATCATGGGACAGGCGCTATGGCTACACCTTC
TRBD1	-	14	TRBV7-2	TRBJ1-1	CASSWGDRVTEAFF	TGTGCCAGCAGCTGGGGGGACAGGGTCACTGAAGCTTTCTTT
-	-	14	TRBV5-1	TRBJ1-6	CASSLERGDSPLHF	TGCGCCAGCAGCTTGGAAAGGGGGGATTCACCCCTCCACTTT
TRBD2	once	16	TRBV19	TRBJ2-1	CASTPGLARPYNEQFF	TGTGCCAGTACCCCTGGACTAGCGCGCCCCTACAATGAGCAGTTCTTC
-	-	13	TRBV9	TRBJ2-4	CASSVDYLNIQYF	TGTGCCAGCAGCGTAGATTACTTGAACATTCAGTACTTC
TRBD2	few	16	TRBV25-1	TRBJ2-5	CASSDGSGGIQETQYF	TGTGCCAGCAGTGATGGTTCCGGGGGGATCCAAGAGACCCAGTACTTC
-	-	15	TRBV6-5	TRBJ1-1	CASIRGGLIRGRAFF	TGTGCCAGTATCCGTGGTGGATTAATTCGAGGTCGGGCTTTCTTT
-	-	12	TRBV19	TRBJ1-3	CASNRNGNTIYF	TGTGCCAGTAACAGGAATGGAAACACCATATATTTT
-	-	13	TRBV18	TRBJ1-1	CASSPNMDTEAFF	TGTGCCAGCTCACCAAACATGGACACTGAAGCTTTCTTT
TRBD1	-	18	TRBV11-2	TRBJ1-4	CASSLDGTALATNEKLFF	TGTGCCAGCAGCTTAGATGGGACAGCCCTTGCAACTAATGAAAAACTGTTTTTT
TRBD1	-	15	TRBV5-6	TRBJ2-2	CASRNTGGYTGELFF	TGTGCCAGCAGAAACACAGGGGGTTACACCGGGGAGCTGTTTTTT
TRBD1	-	14	TRBV27	TRBJ2-7	CASSLNRGPYEQYF	TGTGCCAGCAGTTTAAACAGGGGGCCATACGAGCAGTACTTC
TRBD1	-	15	TRBV6-6	TRBJ2-1	CASTNPGQGYNEQFF	TGTGCCAGCACTAATCCGGGACAGGGCTACAATGAGCAGTTCTTC
-	-	11	TRBV5-1	TRBJ1-2	CASSLAYGYTF	TGCGCCAGCAGCTTGGCTTATGGCTACACCTTC
TRBD1	-	13	TRBV6-5	TRBJ2-7	CATIRQGSYEQYF	TGTGCCACCATACGACAGGGAAGTTATGAGCAGTACTTC
-	-	13	TRBV7-3	TRBJ2-3	CASSPSPGDTQYF	TGTGCCAGCAGCCCCTCCCCGGGAGATACGCAGTATTTT
TRBD2	-	15	TRBV6-1	TRBJ2-2	CASSEGTSDTGELFF	TGTGCCAGCAGTGAAGGGACTAGCGACACCGGGGAGCTGTTTTTT
-	-	11	TRBV6-5	TRBJ2-3	CASSYSDTQYF	TGTGCCAGCAGTTACTCAGATACGCAGTATTTT
-	once	14	TRBV29-1	TRBJ1-5	CSVAGGPDNQPQHF	TGCAGCGTTGCCGGTGGGCCGGACAATCAGCCCCAGCATTTT
TRBD1	-	16	TRBV18	TRBJ1-3	CASSPPGQGAGNTIYF	TGTGCCAGCTCACCTCCGGGACAGGGCGCTGGAAACACCATATATTTT
-	-	13	TRBV6-5	TRBJ1-5	CASSRQYNQPQHF	TGTGCCAGCAGCCGACAGTACAATCAGCCCCAGCATTTT
-	-	15	TRBV12-5	TRBJ1-5	CASGFSGSRHQPQHF	TGTGCTAGTGGTTTTTCCGGGTCCAGACATCAGCCCCAGCATTTT
-	-	18	TRBV3-1/TRBV3-2	TRBJ1-2	CASTRGGGRWEDNYGYTF	TGTGCCAGCACCCGAGGGGGGGGCCGTTGGGAGGACAACTATGGCTACACCTTC
TRBD1	-	14	TRBV18	TRBJ1-2	CASSPAGTGYGYTF	TGTGCCAGCTCACCCGCCGGGACAGGGTATGGCTACACCTTC
-	-	15	TRBV19	TRBJ1-5	CASSKILFSNQPQHF	TGTGCCAGTAGTAAGATTTTATTTAGCAATCAGCCCCAGCATTTT
TRBD1	-	15	TRBV7-2	TRBJ1-1	CASSSTRQGNTEAFF	TGTGCCAGCAGTTCGACCAGACAGGGGAACACTGAAGCTTTCTTT
TRBD2	-	16	TRBV11-2	TRBJ2-3	CASSLRLAGSTDTQYF	TGTGCCAGCAGCTTACGACTAGCGGGAAGCACAGATACGCAGTATTTT
TRBD1	-	14	TRBV7-9	TRBJ2-2	CASSRDRGYGELFF	TGTGCCAGCAGTCGGGACAGGGGTTACGGGGAGCTGTTTTTT
-	-	16	TRBV5-6	TRBJ1-3	CASSRAGETRSHTIYF	TGTGCCAGCAGCCGTGCCGGGGAAACCAGGAGTCACACCATATATTTT
TRBD1	-	14	TRBV10-3	TRBJ1-1	CAISDRDMNTEAFF	TGTGCCATCTCCGACAGGGACATGAACACTGAAGCTTTCTTT
-	few	13	TRBV5-1	TRBJ1-2	CAGSQDGNYGYTF	TGCGCCGGGTCCCAGGACGGGAACTATGGCTACACCTTC
-	-	14	TRBV21-1	TRBJ1-2	CASSTPQGGYGYTF	TGTGCCAGCAGCACGCCGCAGGGGGGCTATGGCTACACCTTC
TRBD1	-	15	TRBV4-2	TRBJ2-7	CASSQGGQGFDEQYF	TGTGCCAGCAGCCAAGGGGGACAGGGCTTCGACGAGCAGTACTTC
-	-	17	TRBV7-9	TRBJ1-5	CASSLGQGWVGNQPQHF	TGTGCCAGCAGCTTAGGGCAGGGTTGGGTTGGCAATCAGCCCCAGCATTTT
TRBD1	-	15	TRBV18	TRBJ1-5	CASSPGTGANQPQHF	TGTGCCAGCTCACCCGGGACAGGGGCTAATCAGCCCCAGCATTTT
-	-	15	TRBV6-2/TRBV6-3	TRBJ1-5	CASNYMGGVYQPQHF	TGTGCCAGCAATTATATGGGGGGGGTTTATCAGCCCCAGCATTTT